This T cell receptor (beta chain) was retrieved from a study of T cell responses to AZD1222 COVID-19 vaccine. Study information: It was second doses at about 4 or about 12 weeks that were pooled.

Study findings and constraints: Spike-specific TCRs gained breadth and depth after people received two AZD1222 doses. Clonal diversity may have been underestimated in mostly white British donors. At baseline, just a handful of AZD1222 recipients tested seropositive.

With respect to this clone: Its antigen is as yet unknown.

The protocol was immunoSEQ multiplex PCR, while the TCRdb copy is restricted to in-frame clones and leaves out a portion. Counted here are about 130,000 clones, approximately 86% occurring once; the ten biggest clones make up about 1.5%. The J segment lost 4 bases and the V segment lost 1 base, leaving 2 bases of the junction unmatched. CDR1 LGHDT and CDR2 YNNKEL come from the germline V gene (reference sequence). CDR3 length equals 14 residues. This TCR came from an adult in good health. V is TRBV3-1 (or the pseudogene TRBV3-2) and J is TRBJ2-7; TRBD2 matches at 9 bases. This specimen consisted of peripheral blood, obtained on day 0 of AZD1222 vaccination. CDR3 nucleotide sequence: TGTGCCAGCAGCCAAGGTAGCGGGGGTTACGAGCAGTACTTC. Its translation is CASSQGSGGYEQYF.